The T cell receptor (beta chain) described here comes from a study of post-analysis software for immune sequencing data (dated by TCRdb to between 2015 and 2017). Notes on the research overall: Recorded disease courses included relapsing-remitting, secondary progressive and progressive-relapsing multiple sclerosis, with some patients lacking subtype annotation. Patient repertoires were compared against roughly 12 previously published healthy control repertoires from donors aged roughly 6 to 28 years. A subset of samples was prepared in parallel using single-end sample barcoding, then pooled and co-amplified after Illumina adapter ligation. The study at large found these results: The control group was slightly older than the multiple sclerosis patient group. Patients showed significantly higher frequencies than controls for about 5 TRBV segments, among them TRBV5-6, TRBV5-1 and TRBV20-1. When samples were clustered directly using the F measure, samples prepared in the same batch co-clustered strongly, which prompted a batch-effect correction. Compared with controls, multiple sclerosis patients had significantly lower normalized Chao1 diversity, a finding suggesting substantial peripheral T-cell clonal expansion.

Libraries came from PCR. Instrument used: Illumina HiSeq 2500. To reduce PCR and sequencing biases, unique molecular identifiers were incorporated into the TCR beta cDNA libraries. Per 1 to 10 million input T cells, approximately 500,000 cDNA molecules were obtained, such that each molecule approximated one T cell. The patient libraries were prepared and sequenced using the same protocol as the earlier healthy control dataset. Within a given batch, samples were prepared together, multiplexed and sequenced on the same HiSeq lane. For the original study's pipeline: Raw barcoded reads were processed with MIGEC, discarding single-read molecular identifier groups before consensus assembly and CDR3 extraction. Clonotype tables were post-analysed with VDJtools, and diversity was normalized by down-sampling all datasets to the smallest sample size. To correct batch-related cross-sample contamination, repertoire overlap clustering matched CDR3 amino acid sequences but not nucleotide sequences. The public reads were quality trimmed at Q25 with fastp and then assembled into clones with MiXCR by TCRdb, keeping productive beta chains. Each entry merges the rows of one CDR3 protein and shows their most common DNA and genes. For this entry, the V and J calls and clone size follow TCRdb and not the study's own pipeline. Counted in this sample were around 400,000 distinct CDR3 sequences; 30% to 45% of them appeared once. Of the sample, approximately 7.1% falls within the top ten clones.

Sequences SQVTM (CDR1) and ANQGSEA (CDR2) are obtained from the germline V gene. V trim: 8 bases; J trim: 3 bases; unmatched bases: 21. Including the terminal cysteine and phenylalanine, the CDR3 comprises 17 residues. Solely the CDR3 DNA is kept, with 51 bases framed from the first base. A few counts support this clonotype. Its antigen is unknown. One base away there is no much larger clone; base qualities are not given. To demonstrate the VDJtools post-analysis software, the study profiled TCR beta repertoires from the peripheral blood of about a dozen young patients with multiple sclerosis. The multiple sclerosis patients were children and adolescents ranging in age from roughly 6 to 15 years.

The rearrangement joined TRBV29-1 to TRBJ1-1; TRBD1 agrees with 7 junctional bases. Material for sequencing was blood. The sequence was collected from a girl aged 2 to 10 with multiple sclerosis. The DNA sequence follows: TGCAGCCACGTGCCCTACAACAGGGGACGGGGCTACACTGAAGCTTTCTTT. It codes for CSHVPYNRGRGYTEAFF.